These 16 T cell receptor beta chains came from one sample sequenced in a study of CD8 T cells in ankylosing spondylitis. Using its own MiXCR run on the 5' RACE reads, TCRdb lists one record per CDR3 protein. The sample carries 40,000 to 50,000 distinct CDR3 sequences, under 5% recorded once. The sample was blood, either unsorted or a sorted T cell fraction (not recorded which). These receptors came from a female donor with ankylosing spondylitis or in good health (not recorded which).

This clonotype has at least ten counts. The chain has TRBV9 and TRBJ2-1; a weak D match, TRBD2 (5 bases). The CDR3 runs to 14 residues. V dropped 4 bases and J dropped 2 bases, with 10 bases sitting between them. CDR1 is SGDLS and CDR2 is YYNGEE in the germline V gene. The DNA for the CDR3 is TGTGCCAGCAGCCGGGATACGGCCTACAATGAGCAGTTCTTC. As protein: CASSRDTAYNEQFF.

This clonotype was picked up many times. CDR3 sequence reads: CASSVGASGGARDNEQFF. The CDR3 bases are TGTGCCAGCAGCGTCGGAGCTAGCGGGGGGGCTCGGGACAATGAGCAGTTCTTC. The chain links TRBV9 to TRBJ2-1; TRBD2 agrees at 12 bases. CDR3 length equals 18 residues. The ends lost 2 bases at V and 5 bases at J; junction bases unmatched: 11. The germline CDR1 and CDR2 sequences are SGDLS and YYNGEE. Based on the CDR3 plus reference TRBV9 and TRBJ2-1, the full variable domain is DSGVTQTPKHLITATGQRVTLRCSPRSGDLSVYWYQQSLDQGLQFLIQYYNGEERAKGNILERFSAQQFPDLHSELNLSSLELGDSALYFCASSVGASGGARDNEQFFGPGTRLTVL.

This clonotype showed up just a few times. The V gene is TRBV9, the J gene TRBJ1-1; 7 positions match TRBD1. Trimming cost V 3 bases and J 4 bases; bases outside gene matches: 9. CDR1 and CDR2 (germline): SGDLS, YYNGEE. This CDR3 contains 15 residues. The CDR3 spells CASSGGQPGRTEAFF. In DNA form, the CDR3 reads TGTGCCAGCAGCGGGGGACAGCCCGGGCGCACTGAAGCTTTCTTT.

This clonotype has ten or more counts. The chain recombines TRBV9 with TRBJ1-2; 9 bases map to TRBD1. Germline trimming cut 4 bases from V and 6 bases from J; bases unmatched to any gene: 4. The germline V gene has CDR1 SGDLS and CDR2 YYNGEE. CDR3 length: 13 residues. The CDR3 DNA is TGTGCCAGCAGCTCCACAGGGGGCCATGGCTACACCTTC. Residues: CASSSTGGHGYTF.

This clonotype was observed at least ten times. The rearrangement links TRBV9 to TRBJ2-1; TRBD1 is a possible D gene (6 bases). Trimming pared 0 bases from V and 8 bases from J, leaving 9 bases between. The germline CDR1 and CDR2 sequences are SGDLS and YYNGEE. The CDR3 has 13 amino acids. CDR3 residues: CASSVAGVDEQFF. The CDR3 DNA reads as TGTGCCAGCAGCGTAGCAGGGGTCGATGAGCAGTTCTTC.

The table lists this clonotype with many counts. As DNA, the CDR3 is TGTGCCAGCAGCCCACGTAGCGGGGGGCATCCTAGCACAGATACGCAGTATTTT. Translating gives CASSPRSGGHPSTDTQYF. The chain recombines TRBV9 with TRBJ2-3, with 10 bases fitting TRBD2. The germline CDR1 and CDR2 sequences are SGDLS and YYNGEE. This CDR3 spans 18 amino acids. V lost 4 bases to trimming and J lost 0 bases; unmatched junction nucleotides: 11.

This clonotype was observed many times. The chain uses TRBV9 and TRBJ2-7; tentatively, D is TRBD1 (5 bases). The CDR3 covers 16 residues. Germline assignment: CDR1 SGDLS and CDR2 YYNGEE. Trimming removed 4 bases at V and 6 bases at J, with 23 bases between. Here the CDR3 reads CASSSREGALSFEQYF. DNA for the CDR3: TGTGCCAGCAGCTCCCGAGAAGGGGCTTTGTCGTTCGAGCAGTACTTC.

In its sample, this clonotype was seen many times. The J gene is TRBJ2-3, the V gene TRBV9, with 11 nucleotides matching TRBD2. CDR1 is SGDLS and CDR2 is YYNGEE in the germline V gene. The CDR3 length is 16 residues. V shed 3 bases, J shed 1 base, and the junction held 4 bases outside the gene matches. The CDR3 region has the DNA TGTGCCAGCAGCGCCAGACTAGCGGGGCGCACAGATACGCAGTATTTT. It is translated as CASSARLAGRTDTQYF. Drawing the rest from reference TRBV9 and TRBJ2-3, the complete variable domain is DSGVTQTPKHLITATGQRVTLRCSPRSGDLSVYWYQQSLDQGLQFLIQYYNGEERAKGNILERFSAQQFPDLHSELNLSSLELGDSALYFCASSARLAGRTDTQYFGPGTRLTVL.

This clonotype was observed at least ten times. The chain couples TRBV9 to TRBJ1-2; weak D call: TRBD1 (6 bases). The CDR3 has 13 amino acids. The germline V gene has CDR1 SGDLS and CDR2 YYNGEE. V shed 5 bases and J shed 7 bases, with 15 bases lying between them. CDR3 nucleotides: TGTGCCAGCAGTTCCGGAACACAGGGTGGCTACACCTTC. It encodes CASSSGTQGGYTF.

This clonotype was counted at least ten times. The V call is TRBV9, the J call TRBJ2-1; D is undetermined. Germline CDR1 reads SGDLS; CDR2 reads YYNGEE. With 2 bases removed from V and 4 bases from J, the gap between germline ends came to 7 bases. The CDR3 has 13 amino acids. CDR3 in amino acids: CASSVGYYNEQFF. DNA of the CDR3: TGTGCCAGCAGCGTGGGCTATTACAATGAGCAGTTCTTC.

This clonotype is medium-sized. This chain connects TRBV9 to TRBJ1-1; D is possibly TRBD1 (6 bases). V was trimmed by 3 bases and J by 8 bases, leaving 14 bases between them. The germline gives CDR1 SGDLS, CDR2 YYNGEE. This CDR3 spans 13 amino acids. The DNA for the CDR3 is TGTGCCAGCAGCGGTACCCCCGGGACAGAAGCTTTCTTT. It yields the protein CASSGTPGTEAFF.

This clonotype was detected many times. The rearrangement links TRBV9 to TRBJ2-4, with 8 bases aligning to TRBD1. In germline, CDR1 is SGDLS, CDR2 YYNGEE. The trim removed 3 bases at V and 9 bases at J, leaving 2 bases unmatched. CDR3 length: 12 residues. The CDR3 loop reads CASSATGGIQYF. The CDR3 coding sequence is TGTGCCAGCAGCGCCACAGGGGGCATTCAGTACTTC.

This clonotype is categorized as medium-sized. The chain couples TRBV9 to TRBJ1-2, with D perhaps matching TRBD1 (5 bases). Trimming removed 5 bases at V and 6 bases at J, with 14 bases between. This CDR3 is 13 amino acids long. Germline CDR1 reads SGDLS; CDR2 reads YYNGEE. The DNA of the CDR3 is TGTGCCAGCAGTTCGGGGGGGAGGAATGGCTACACCTTC. This sequence encodes CASSSGGRNGYTF.

At least ten counts were recorded for this clonotype. V is TRBV9 and J is TRBJ1-2; 7 bases are a match to TRBD1. CDR3 length: 14 residues. Germline V CDR1 and CDR2: SGDLS, YYNGEE. The junction had 4 bases not matched to a gene; V was cut back by 3 bases and J by 2 bases. CDR3 protein: CASSATRGNYGYTF. In DNA, the CDR3 is TGTGCCAGCAGCGCGACCAGGGGGAACTATGGCTACACCTTC.

This clonotype was recorded many times. This chain links TRBV9 with TRBJ2-1; a possible D gene is TRBD1 (6 bases). Trimming removed 0 bases at V and 1 base at J, with 14 bases between. This CDR3 has 17 residues. The germline CDR1 and CDR2 sequences are SGDLS and YYNGEE. CDR3 region: CASSVVAHRVSYNEQFF. CDR3 nucleotides: TGTGCCAGCAGCGTAGTGGCCCACAGGGTTTCCTACAATGAGCAGTTCTTC.

This clonotype appeared many times. The chain has TRBV9 and TRBJ1-4; no definite D call. V lost 0 bases and J lost 7, with 10 bases in between. This CDR3 spans 14 amino acids. Germline V gives CDR1 SGDLS, CDR2 YYNGEE. The CDR3 loop reads CASSVEALGEKLFF. The CDR3 coding sequence is TGTGCCAGCAGCGTAGAAGCCCTAGGTGAAAAACTGTTTTTT.